These 6 T cell receptor beta chains share one sample of origin, sequenced in a study of OX40 agonist ivuxolimab in advanced cancers. The table came from immunoSEQ multiplex PCR; TCRdb's copy has only in-frame clones and leaves some out. The sample contains approximately 64,000 clones, roughly 90% of which appear only once. Sequencing was performed on CD4+ or CD8+ T cells sorted from blood, taken in a trial of the OX40 agonist ivuxolimab. These receptor sequences come from an adult with an advanced solid tumor such as melanoma, head and neck, liver or kidney cancer.

This clone showed up just once. A far larger clone lies a single base away; this is likely a read error. This rearrangement joins TRBV5-6 to TRBJ1-2, with 8 positions matching TRBD1. The V segment lost 0 bases and the J segment 1 base; nucleotides outside the gene matches: 8. The CDR3 is 17 residues long. Looked up from germline, CDR1 is SGHDT and CDR2 is YYEEEE. In DNA, the CDR3 is TGTGCCAGCAGCTTGGAGGCAGGGGGCGCCATTAACTATGGCTACACCTTC. Protein product: CASSLEAGGAINYGYTF.

The chain carries TRBV5-1 and TRBJ1-3, with D possibly being TRBD1 (6 bases). Between the trimmed V and J ends, which lost 1 base and 4 bases, there was a span of 15 bases. The CDR3 is 16 amino acids. Per germline, CDR1 SGHRS and CDR2 YFSETQ. CDR3 sequence (DNA): TGCGCCAGCAGCTTGCGAGGGGGACAACGGGGAAACACCATATATTTT. Protein sequence: CASSLRGGQRGNTIYF.

The chain's CDR3 is CASSTQGTNQPQHF. In DNA, the CDR3 is TGTGCCAGCAGTACACAGGGCACCAATCAGCCCCAGCATTTT. This chain links TRBV2 with TRBJ1-5; D perhaps matches TRBD1 (6 bases). This CDR3 region has 14 residues. The germline gives CDR1 SNHLY, CDR2 FYNNEI. The V end lost 5 bases, the J end lost 3 bases, and 11 bases lay between the germline ends. The full variable domain, rest sourced from reference TRBV2 and TRBJ1-5, is EPEVTQTPSHQVTQMGQEVILRCVPISNHLYFYWYRQILGQKVEFLVSFYNNEISEKSEIFDDQFSVERPDGSNFTLKIRSTKLEDSAMYFCASSTQGTNQPQHFGDGTRLSIL.

This clone showed up many times. V and J are TRBV5-1 and TRBJ2-2; D gene ambiguous. The V and J ends lost 7 bases and 2 bases respectively, with 12 bases between them. From germline, CDR1 is SGHRS and CDR2 YFSETQ. The CDR3 totals 14 residues. As DNA, the CDR3 is TGCGCCAGCGCCGGTAGGCTTAACACCGGGGAGCTGTTTTTT. Amino acid sequence: CASAGRLNTGELFF.

As regards this clone: The same CDR3 can be traced to other DNA sequences in this sample. The chain joins TRBV18 to TRBJ2-5; D ambiguous. The CDR3 runs to 14 residues. V lost 0 bases and J lost 3, with 8 bases in between. Germline lookup yields CDR1 KGHSH and CDR2 LQKENI. CDR3 sequence: CASSPPARKETQYF. DNA of the CDR3: TGTGCCAGCTCACCACCCGCCAGGAAAGAGACCCAGTACTTC.

The gene calls are TRBV5-1 and TRBJ2-5; 8 bases are shared with TRBD2. The J segment lost 0 bases and the V segment lost 1 base, leaving 2 bases of the junction unmatched. Germline V lookup: CDR1 SGHRS, CDR2 YFSETQ. The CDR3 extends over 15 amino acids. The CDR3 sequence: CASSLRGGNQETQYF. The CDR3 bases are TGCGCCAGCAGCTTGCGCGGGGGGAACCAAGAGACCCAGTACTTC. Full variable domain (outside the CDR3, taken from reference TRBV5-1 and TRBJ2-5): KAGVTQTPRYLIKTRGQQVTLSCSPISGHRSVSWYQQTPGQGLQFLFEYFSETQRNKGNFPGRFSGRQFSNSRSEMNVSTLELGDSALYLCASSLRGGNQETQYFGPGTRLLVL.